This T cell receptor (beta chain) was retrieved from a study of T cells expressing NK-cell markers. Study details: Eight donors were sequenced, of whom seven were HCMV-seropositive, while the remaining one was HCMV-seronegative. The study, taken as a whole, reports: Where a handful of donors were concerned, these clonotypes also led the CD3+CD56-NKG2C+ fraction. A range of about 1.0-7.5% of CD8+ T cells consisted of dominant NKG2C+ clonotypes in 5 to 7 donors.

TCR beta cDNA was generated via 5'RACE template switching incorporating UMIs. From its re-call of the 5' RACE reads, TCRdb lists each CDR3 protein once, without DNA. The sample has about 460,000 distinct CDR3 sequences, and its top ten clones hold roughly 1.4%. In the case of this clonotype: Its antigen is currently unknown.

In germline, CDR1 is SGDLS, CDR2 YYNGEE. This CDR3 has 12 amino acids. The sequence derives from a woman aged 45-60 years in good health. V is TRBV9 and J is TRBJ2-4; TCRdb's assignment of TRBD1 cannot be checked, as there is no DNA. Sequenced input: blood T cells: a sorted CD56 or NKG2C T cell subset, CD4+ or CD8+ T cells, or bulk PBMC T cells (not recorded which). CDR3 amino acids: CASSVGKGDQYF.